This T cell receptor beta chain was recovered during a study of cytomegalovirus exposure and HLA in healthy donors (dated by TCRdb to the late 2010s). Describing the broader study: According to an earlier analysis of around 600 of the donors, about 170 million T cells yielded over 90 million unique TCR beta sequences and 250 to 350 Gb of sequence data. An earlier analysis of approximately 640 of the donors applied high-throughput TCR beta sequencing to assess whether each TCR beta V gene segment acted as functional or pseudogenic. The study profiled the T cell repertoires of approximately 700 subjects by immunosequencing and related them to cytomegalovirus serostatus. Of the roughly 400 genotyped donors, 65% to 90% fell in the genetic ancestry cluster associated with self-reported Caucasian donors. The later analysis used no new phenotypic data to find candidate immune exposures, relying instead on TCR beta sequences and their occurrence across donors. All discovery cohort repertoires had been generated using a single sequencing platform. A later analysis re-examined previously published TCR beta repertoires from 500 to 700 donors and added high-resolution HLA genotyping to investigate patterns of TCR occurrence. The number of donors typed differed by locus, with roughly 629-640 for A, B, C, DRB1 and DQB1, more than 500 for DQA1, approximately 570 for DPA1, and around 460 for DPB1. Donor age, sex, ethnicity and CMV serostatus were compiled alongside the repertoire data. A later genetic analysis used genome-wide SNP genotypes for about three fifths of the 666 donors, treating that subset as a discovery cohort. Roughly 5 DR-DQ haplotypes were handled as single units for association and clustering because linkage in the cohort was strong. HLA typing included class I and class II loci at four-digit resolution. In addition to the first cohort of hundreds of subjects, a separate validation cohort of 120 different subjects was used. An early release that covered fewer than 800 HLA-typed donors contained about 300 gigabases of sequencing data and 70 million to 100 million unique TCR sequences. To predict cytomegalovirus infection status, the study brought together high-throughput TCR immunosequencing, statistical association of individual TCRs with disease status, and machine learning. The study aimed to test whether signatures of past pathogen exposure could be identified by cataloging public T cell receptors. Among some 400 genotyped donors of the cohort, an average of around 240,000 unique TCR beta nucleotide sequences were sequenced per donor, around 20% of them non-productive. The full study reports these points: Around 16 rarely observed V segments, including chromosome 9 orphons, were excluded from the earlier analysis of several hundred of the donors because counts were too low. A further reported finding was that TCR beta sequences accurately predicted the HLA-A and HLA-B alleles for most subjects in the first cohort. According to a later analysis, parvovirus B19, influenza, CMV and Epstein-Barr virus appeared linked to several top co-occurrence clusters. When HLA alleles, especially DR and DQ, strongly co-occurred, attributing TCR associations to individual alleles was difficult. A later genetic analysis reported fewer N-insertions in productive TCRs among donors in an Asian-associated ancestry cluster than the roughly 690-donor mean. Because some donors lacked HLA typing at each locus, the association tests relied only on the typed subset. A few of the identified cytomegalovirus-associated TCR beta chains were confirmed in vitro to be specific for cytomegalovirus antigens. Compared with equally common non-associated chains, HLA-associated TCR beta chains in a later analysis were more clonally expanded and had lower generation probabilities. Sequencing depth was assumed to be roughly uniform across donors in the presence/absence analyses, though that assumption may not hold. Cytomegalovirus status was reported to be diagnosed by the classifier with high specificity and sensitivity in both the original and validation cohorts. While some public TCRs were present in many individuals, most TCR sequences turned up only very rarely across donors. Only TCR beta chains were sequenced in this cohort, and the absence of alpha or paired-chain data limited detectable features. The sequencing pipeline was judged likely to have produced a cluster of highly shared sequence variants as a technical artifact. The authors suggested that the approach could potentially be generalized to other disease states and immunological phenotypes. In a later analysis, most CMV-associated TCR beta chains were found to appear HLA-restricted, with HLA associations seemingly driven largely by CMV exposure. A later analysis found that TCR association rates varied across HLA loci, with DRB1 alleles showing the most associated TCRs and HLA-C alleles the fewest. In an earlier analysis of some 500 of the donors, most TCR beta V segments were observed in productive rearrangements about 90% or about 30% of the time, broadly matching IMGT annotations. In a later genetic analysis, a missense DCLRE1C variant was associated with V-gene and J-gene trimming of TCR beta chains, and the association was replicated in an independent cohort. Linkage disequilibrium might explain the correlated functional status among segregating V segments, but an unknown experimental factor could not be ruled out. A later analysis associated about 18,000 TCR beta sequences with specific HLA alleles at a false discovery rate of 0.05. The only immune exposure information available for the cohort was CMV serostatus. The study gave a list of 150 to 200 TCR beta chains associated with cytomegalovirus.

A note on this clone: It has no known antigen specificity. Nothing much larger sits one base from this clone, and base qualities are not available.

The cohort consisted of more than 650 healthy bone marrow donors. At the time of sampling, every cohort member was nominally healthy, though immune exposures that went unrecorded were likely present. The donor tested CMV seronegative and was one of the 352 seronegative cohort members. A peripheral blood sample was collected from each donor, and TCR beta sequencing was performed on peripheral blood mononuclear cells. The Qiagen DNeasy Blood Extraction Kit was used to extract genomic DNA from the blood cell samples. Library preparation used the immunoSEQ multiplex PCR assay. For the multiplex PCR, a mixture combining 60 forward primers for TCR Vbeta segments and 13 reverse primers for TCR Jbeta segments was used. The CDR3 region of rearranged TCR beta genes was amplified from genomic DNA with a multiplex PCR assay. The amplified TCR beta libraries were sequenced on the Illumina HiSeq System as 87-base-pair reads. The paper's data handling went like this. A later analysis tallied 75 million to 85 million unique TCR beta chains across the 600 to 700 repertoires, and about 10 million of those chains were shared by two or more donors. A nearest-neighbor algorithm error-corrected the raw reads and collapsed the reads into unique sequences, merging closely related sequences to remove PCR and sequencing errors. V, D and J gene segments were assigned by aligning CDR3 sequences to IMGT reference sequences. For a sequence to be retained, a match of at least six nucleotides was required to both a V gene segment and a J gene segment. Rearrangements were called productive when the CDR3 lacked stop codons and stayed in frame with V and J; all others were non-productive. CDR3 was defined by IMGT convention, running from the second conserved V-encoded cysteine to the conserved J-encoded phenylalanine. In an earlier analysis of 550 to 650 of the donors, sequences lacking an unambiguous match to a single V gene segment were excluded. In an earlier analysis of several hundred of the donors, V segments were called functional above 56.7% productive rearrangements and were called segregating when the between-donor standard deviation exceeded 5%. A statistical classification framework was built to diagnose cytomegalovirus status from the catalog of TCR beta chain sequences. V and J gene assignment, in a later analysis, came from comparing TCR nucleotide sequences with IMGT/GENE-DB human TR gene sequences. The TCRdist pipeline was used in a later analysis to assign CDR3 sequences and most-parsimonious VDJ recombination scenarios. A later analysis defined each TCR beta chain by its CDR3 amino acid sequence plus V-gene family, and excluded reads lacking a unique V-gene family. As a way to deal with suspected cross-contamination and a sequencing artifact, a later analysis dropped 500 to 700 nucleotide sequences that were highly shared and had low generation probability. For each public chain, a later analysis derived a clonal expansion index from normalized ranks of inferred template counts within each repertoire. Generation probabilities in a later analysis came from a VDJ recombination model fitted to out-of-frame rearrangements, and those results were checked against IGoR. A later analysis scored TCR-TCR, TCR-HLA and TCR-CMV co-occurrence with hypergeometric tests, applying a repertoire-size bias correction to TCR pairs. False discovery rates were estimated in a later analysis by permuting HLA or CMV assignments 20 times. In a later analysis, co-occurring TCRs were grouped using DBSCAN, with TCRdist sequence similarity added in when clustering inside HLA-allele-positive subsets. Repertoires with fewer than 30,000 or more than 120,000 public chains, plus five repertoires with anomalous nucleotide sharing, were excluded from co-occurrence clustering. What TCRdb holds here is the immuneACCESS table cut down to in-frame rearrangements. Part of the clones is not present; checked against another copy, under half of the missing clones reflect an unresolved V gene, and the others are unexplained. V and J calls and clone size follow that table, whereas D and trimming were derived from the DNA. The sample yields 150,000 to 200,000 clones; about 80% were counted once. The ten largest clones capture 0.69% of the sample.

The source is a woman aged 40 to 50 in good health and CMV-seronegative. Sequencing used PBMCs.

Here the CDR3 is given as CASSGTSPSYEQYF. The DNA reads as follows: TGTGCCAGCAGCGGGACTAGTCCCTCCTACGAGCAGTACTTC. This receptor chain uses TRBV28 and TRBJ2-7; TRBD2 matches 8 bases in the middle. Including the terminal cysteine and phenylalanine, the CDR3 comprises 14 residues. CDR3 DNA is the only sequence kept; it has 42 bases, read in frame from the first base. From the germline V gene, CDR1 is MDHEN and CDR2 is SYDVKM. Compared with germline, V lacks 6 bases and J lacks 0 bases; bases without a gene match: 4.